The clone carrying this T cell receptor (beta chain) was recorded many times. What it binds is unknown. The data are from a study of tumor-infiltrating lymphocytes in primary liver carcinoma. Across the whole study: About 3.65 to 7.13 million productive TCRbeta reads were obtained from the samples, with similar numbers across tissue types. General study points: In tumor-adjacent and tumor-blood pairs, overlap was lower than in tumor region pairs.

RNA and DNA were co-extracted from roughly 20-30 mg of unsorted bulk tissue. HBV chronically infected the treatment-naive patients. Starting from roughly 0.5 ug of total RNA, TCR beta cDNA was produced with a primer in the constant region. ARM-PCR, slightly modified, supplied the TCR beta libraries through three nested multiplex PCR rounds. The study ran its first two PCR rounds for nine to eleven cycles each, using TRBV1-TRBV30 forward primers and a C-beta reverse primer. TCRdb fed the multiplex PCR reads into MiXCR, producing one record per CDR3 protein. The repertoire has some 100,000 distinct CDR3 sequences, about 67% of them found once; the top ten carry roughly an eighth. The CDR3 covers 13 residues. Trimming removed 3 bases at V and 9 bases at J, with 12 bases between.

V is TRBV12-3 or TRBV12-4 and J is TRBJ2-1; TRBD1 is a possible D gene (5 bases). Material: liver tumor tissue from sampling region 2. Subset denoted: tumor region T2, inferior pole. This clonotype originated in an older woman with primary liver carcinoma and hepatitis B virus infection. As DNA, the CDR3 is TGTGCCAGCAGTTTTCGTAAGGGGATTGAGCAGTTCTTC. The encoded protein is CASSFRKGIEQFF.